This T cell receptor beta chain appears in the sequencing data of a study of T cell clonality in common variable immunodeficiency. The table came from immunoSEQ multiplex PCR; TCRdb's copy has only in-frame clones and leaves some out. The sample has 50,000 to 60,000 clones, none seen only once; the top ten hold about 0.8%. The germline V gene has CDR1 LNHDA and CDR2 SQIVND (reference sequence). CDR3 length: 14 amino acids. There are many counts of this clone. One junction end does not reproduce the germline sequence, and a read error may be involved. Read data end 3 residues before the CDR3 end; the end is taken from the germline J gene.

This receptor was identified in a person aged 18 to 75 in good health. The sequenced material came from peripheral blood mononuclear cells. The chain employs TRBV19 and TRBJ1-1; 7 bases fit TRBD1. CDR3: CASSRQGPLTGAFF. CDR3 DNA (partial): TGTGCCAGTAGTCGACAGGGACCCCTCACTGGA.